The 13 T cell receptor beta chains below come from one sample, sequenced in a study of control samples from healthy donors and cancer patients. This table comes from immunoSEQ multiplex PCR, and its TCRdb copy is limited to in-frame clones, with some not included. The sample carries 190,000 or so clones, 80% to 95% recorded once. Sequencing input: blood. These receptors were obtained from a man younger than 30 in good health.

V usage is TRBV11-3 and J usage is TRBJ2-3, with 10 nucleotides matching TRBD1. The CDR3 has 15 residues. Trimming at V came to 5 bases and at J to 3 bases, leaving 5 bases not matched to a gene. Germline CDR1 and CDR2: SGHNT and YENEEA. Here the CDR3 reads CASSPGQGGTDTQYF. CDR3 nucleotides: TGTGCCAGCAGCCCAGGACAGGGGGGAACAGATACGCAGTATTTT.

The chain joins TRBV5-5 to TRBJ1-2; D remains ambiguous. V gave up 4 bases and J gave up 0 bases, with 13 bases separating them. The length of the CDR3 is 15 residues. The germline V gene has CDR1 SGHKS and CDR2 YYEKEE (reference sequence). For the CDR3, the DNA is TGTGCCAGCAGCCCGGGCGAGGGCACTAACTATGGCTACACCTTC. It yields the protein CASSPGEGTNYGYTF. Complete variable domain (other parts from reference TRBV5-5 and TRBJ1-2): DAGVTQSPTHLIKTRGQQVTLRCSPISGHKSVSWYQQVLGQGPQFIFQYYEKEERGRGNFPDRFSARQFPNYSSELNVNALLLGDSALYLCASSPGEGTNYGYTFGSGTRLTVV.

The V and J genes are TRBV7-8 and TRBJ1-1, with 9 bases aligning to TRBD1. There are 15 residues in the CDR3. Trimming at V came to 5 bases and at J to 1 base, leaving 5 bases not matched to a gene. From germline, CDR1 is SGHVS and CDR2 FQNEAQ. CDR3 DNA sequence: TGTGCCAGCAGCCCCATGGGACAGGGGAACACTGAAGCTTTCTTT. Protein sequence: CASSPMGQGNTEAFF.

V is TRBV5-4 and J is TRBJ1-2; 7 bases line up with TRBD1. V dropped 6 bases and J dropped 6; count of bases not matched to a gene: 8. The germline V gene has CDR1 SGHNT and CDR2 YYREEE (reference sequence). The CDR3 spans 13 residues. CDR3 residues: CASTTTGLDGYTF. The CDR3 nucleotides read TGTGCCAGCACCACGACAGGGTTAGATGGCTACACCTTC.

The CDR3 protein is CATSDSAGAGDTQYF. In DNA, the CDR3 is TGTGCCACCAGTGATTCCGCGGGGGCCGGAGATACGCAGTATTTT. V and J are TRBV24-1 and TRBJ2-3; D is perhaps TRBD2 (7 bases). V lost 2 bases, J lost 5 bases, and 13 bases lay in between. The CDR3 totals 15 residues. CDR1 is KGHDR and CDR2 is SFDVKD in the germline V gene.

This chain uses TRBV7-3 with TRBJ1-1; 7 nucleotides match TRBD1. The J segment lost 7 bases and the V segment lost 6 bases, leaving 8 bases of the junction unmatched. Germline-derived CDR1 and CDR2 are SGHTA and FQGTGA. The CDR3 extends over 13 amino acids. The CDR3 is CASRTRQGGEAFF. CDR3 bases: TGTGCCAGCAGGACCCGACAGGGAGGTGAAGCTTTCTTT.

V is TRBV5-1 and J is TRBJ1-4; a possible D gene is TRBD1 (5 bases). This CDR3 has 14 amino acids. Trimming stripped 4 bases from V and 4 bases from J, with 11 bases between. CDR1 SGHRS and CDR2 YFSETQ come from the germline V gene. DNA of the CDR3: TGCGCCAGCAGCCGGCAGGGAAATAATGAAAAACTGTTTTTT. Its translation is CASSRQGNNEKLFF.

This rearrangement joins TRBV9 to TRBJ1-6, with 8 bases aligning to TRBD1. The germline CDR1 and CDR2 sequences are SGDLS and YYNGEE. The CDR3 is made up of 15 amino acids. V lost 3 bases, J lost 5 bases, and 4 bases stayed unmatched. In nucleotides, the CDR3 is TGTGCCAGCAGCGGTGGACAGGGTGATAATTCACCCCTCCACTTT. It is translated as CASSGGQGDNSPLHF.

J is TRBJ2-7 and V is TRBV6-2 or TRBV6-3; weak D call: TRBD1 (5 bases). The V gene's germline CDR1 is MNHEY and CDR2 SVGEGT. Trimming left V 4 bases short and J 0 bases short, with 7 bases between. This CDR3 comprises 13 residues. The CDR3 region is CASSLDTSYEQYF. As DNA, the CDR3 is TGTGCCAGCAGTTTGGACACCTCCTACGAGCAGTACTTC.

This clone was observed a single time. CDR3 sequence (DNA): TGTGCCAGCAGCGTGGGGGCAGCGCCTAACTACGAGCAGTACTTC. It translates to CASSVGAAPNYEQYF. The chain links TRBV9 to TRBJ2-7, with D perhaps matching TRBD1 (6 bases). Looked up from germline, CDR1 is SGDLS and CDR2 is YYNGEE. The V gene lost 2 bases and the J gene lost 3 bases, with 15 bases spanning the gap. The CDR3 extends over 15 amino acids.

V usage is TRBV6-4 and J usage is TRBJ1-6, with TRBD1 as a possible D gene (6 bases). Trimming left V 5 bases short and J 10 bases short, with 12 bases between. From germline, CDR1 is MRHNA and CDR2 SNTAGT. This CDR3 comprises 13 residues. CDR3: CASSLQGGSPLHF. As DNA, the CDR3 is TGTGCCAGCAGTTTACAGGGAGGGTCACCCCTCCACTTT.

The V gene is TRBV9, the J gene TRBJ1-4, with 7 bases lining up with TRBD1. Germline V gene sequence: CDR1 SGDLS, CDR2 YYNGEE. Trimming removed 0 bases from V and 3 bases from J; junction bases left unmatched: 11. This CDR3 is built from 18 residues. This chain's CDR3 is CASSVGFKAGQSNEKLFF. Written as DNA, the CDR3 is TGTGCCAGCAGCGTAGGTTTCAAGGCGGGACAGTCTAATGAAAAACTGTTTTTT. Complete variable domain (other parts from reference TRBV9 and TRBJ1-4): DSGVTQTPKHLITATGQRVTLRCSPRSGDLSVYWYQQSLDQGLQFLIQYYNGEERAKGNILERFSAQQFPDLHSELNLSSLELGDSALYFCASSVGFKAGQSNEKLFFGSGTQLSVL.

The chain joins TRBV4-1 to TRBJ1-6; 9 nucleotides match TRBD1. The CDR3 has 15 amino acids. Germline V gene data show CDR1 as MGHRA and CDR2 as YSYEKL. The V and J ends lost 4 bases and 14 bases, in that order; junction bases with no gene match: 12. CDR3 coding DNA: TGCGCCAGCAGCCTCATGGGACAGGGAAGGGACTCCCTCCACTTT. It translates to CASSLMGQGRDSLHF.